Listed here is a single T cell receptor beta chain. These data are taken from a study of blood T cell repertoires in COVID-19. Background on the study: There were acute and convalescent COVID-19 samples, and they came from the United States, Italy and Spain. Sources were T cells, B-cell-depleted T cells, or PBMCs; the material itself was cDNA or gDNA.

Original processing methods: Amplification with reference gene primers provided the estimates of nucleated cell counts. This table comes from immunoSEQ multiplex PCR, and its TCRdb copy is limited to in-frame clones, with some not included. That table is the source of V, J and clone size, and D and trimming were worked out from the DNA. Of some 80,000 clones listed, 80% are singletons. Germline V gene data show CDR1 as MNHEY and CDR2 as SVGAGI. The CDR3 consists of 13 residues. V lost 10 bases, J lost 5 bases, and 10 bases stayed unmatched. The sequence was obtained from a woman in her thirties or forties with active or convalescent COVID-19. This chain uses TRBV6-5 with TRBJ1-1; 7 bases are shared with TRBD1. Sequenced sample: peripheral blood. The CDR3 coding sequence is TGTGCCAACCAACAGGGGAGAGGGACTGAAGCTTTCTTT. The encoded protein is CANQQGRGTEAFF.